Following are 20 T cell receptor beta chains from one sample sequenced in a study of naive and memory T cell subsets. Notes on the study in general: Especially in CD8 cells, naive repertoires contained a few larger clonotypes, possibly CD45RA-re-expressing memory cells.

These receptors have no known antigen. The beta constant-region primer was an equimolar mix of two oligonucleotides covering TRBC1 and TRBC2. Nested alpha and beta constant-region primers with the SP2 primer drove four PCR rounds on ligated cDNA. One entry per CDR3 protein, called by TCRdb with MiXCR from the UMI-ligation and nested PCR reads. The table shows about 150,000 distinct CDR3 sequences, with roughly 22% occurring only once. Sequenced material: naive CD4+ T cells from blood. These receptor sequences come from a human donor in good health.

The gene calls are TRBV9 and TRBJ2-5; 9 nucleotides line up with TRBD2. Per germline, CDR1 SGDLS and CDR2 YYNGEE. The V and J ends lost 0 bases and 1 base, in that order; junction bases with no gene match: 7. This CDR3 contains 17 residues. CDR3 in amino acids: CASSVATGTSSQETQYF. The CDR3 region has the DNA TGTGCCAGCAGCGTAGCTACGGGGACTAGCTCCCAAGAGACCCAGTACTTC.

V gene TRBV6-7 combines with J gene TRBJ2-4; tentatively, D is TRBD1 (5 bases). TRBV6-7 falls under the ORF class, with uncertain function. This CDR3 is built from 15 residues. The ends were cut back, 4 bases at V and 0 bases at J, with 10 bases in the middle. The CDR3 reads CASSFGRAAKNIQYF. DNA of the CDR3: TGTGCCAGCAGTTTTGGCAGGGCAGCCAAAAACATTCAGTACTTC.

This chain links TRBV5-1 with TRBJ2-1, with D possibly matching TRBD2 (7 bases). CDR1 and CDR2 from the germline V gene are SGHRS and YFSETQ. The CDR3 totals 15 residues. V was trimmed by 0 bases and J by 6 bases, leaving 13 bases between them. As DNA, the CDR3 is TGCGCCAGCAGCTTGGAGGTGGGAGGGGGCAATGAGCAGTTCTTC. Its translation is CASSLEVGGGNEQFF.

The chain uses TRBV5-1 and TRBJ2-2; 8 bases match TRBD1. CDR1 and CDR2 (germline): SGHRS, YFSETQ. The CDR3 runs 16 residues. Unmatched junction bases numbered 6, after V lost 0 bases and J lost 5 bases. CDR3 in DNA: TGCGCCAGCAGCTTGGGGGGTCGACAGGGGACCGGGGAGCTGTTTTTT. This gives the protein CASSLGGRQGTGELFF.

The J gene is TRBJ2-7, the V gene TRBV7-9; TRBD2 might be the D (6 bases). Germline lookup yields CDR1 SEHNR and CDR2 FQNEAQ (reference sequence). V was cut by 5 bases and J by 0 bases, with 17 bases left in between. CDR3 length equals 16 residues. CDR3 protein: CASSPGLAESSYEQYF. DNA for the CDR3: TGTGCCAGCAGCCCCGGATTAGCGGAGAGCTCCTACGAGCAGTACTTC.

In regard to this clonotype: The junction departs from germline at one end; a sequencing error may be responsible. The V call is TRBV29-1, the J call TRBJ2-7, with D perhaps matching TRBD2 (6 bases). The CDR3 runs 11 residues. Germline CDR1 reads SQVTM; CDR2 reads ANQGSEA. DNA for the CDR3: TGCATCGTTCGGGACTTAAGCGAGCAGTACTTC. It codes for CIVRDLSEQYF.

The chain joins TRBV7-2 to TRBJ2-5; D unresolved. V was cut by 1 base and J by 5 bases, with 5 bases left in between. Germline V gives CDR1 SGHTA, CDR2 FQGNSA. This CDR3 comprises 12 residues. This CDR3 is CASSLVPETQYF. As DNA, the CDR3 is TGTGCCAGCAGCTTAGTTCCGGAGACCCAGTACTTC.

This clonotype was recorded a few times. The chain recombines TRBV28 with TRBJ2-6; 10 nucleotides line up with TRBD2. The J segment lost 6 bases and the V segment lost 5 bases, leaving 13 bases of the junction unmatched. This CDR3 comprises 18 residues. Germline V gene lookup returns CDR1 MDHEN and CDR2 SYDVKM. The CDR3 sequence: CASSPRGAGGPVANVLTF. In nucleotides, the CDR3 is TGTGCCAGCAGTCCCCGGGGAGCGGGAGGGCCAGTGGCCAACGTCCTGACTTTC.

In DNA, the CDR3 is TGTGCCAGCAGCCAAAGTCTAGCGCAAGAGACCCAGTACTTC. This encodes CASSQSLAQETQYF. The chain has TRBV3-1 and TRBJ2-5; possibly TRBD2 for D (6 bases). CDR3 length: 14 residues. Trimming took 2 bases from V and 2 from J, leaving 9 bases between them. Germline V lookup: CDR1 LGHDT, CDR2 YNNKEL (reference sequence).

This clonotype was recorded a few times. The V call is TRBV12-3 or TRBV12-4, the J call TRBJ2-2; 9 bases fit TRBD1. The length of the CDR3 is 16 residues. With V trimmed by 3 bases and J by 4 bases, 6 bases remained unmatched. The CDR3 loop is CASSFKGTGLTGELFF. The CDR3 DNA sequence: TGTGCCAGCAGTTTCAAGGGGACAGGGCTCACCGGGGAGCTGTTTTTT.

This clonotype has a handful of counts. CDR3 nucleotide sequence: TGTGCCAGCAACCCAGATGGGGCCAACGTCCTGACTTTC. It specifies CASNPDGANVLTF. J is TRBJ2-6 and V is TRBV5-4; D gene uncertain. Deletions cut 6 bases from V and 3 bases from J, with 7 bases between. Looked up from germline, CDR1 is SGHNT and CDR2 is YYREEE (reference sequence). The CDR3 runs 13 residues.

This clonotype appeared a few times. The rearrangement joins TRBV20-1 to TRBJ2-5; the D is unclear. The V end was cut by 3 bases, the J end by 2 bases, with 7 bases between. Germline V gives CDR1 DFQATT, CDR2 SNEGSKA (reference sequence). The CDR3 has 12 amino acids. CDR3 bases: TGCAGTGCTAGGCCAGAACAAGAGACCCAGTACTTC. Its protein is CSARPEQETQYF.

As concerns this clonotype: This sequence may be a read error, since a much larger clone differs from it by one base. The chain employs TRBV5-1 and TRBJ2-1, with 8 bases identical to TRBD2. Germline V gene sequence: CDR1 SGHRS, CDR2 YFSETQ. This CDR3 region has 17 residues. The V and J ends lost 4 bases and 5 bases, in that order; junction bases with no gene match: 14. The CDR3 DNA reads TGCGCCAGCAGCCGGCCCACGACGGGACTAGATCACAATGAGCAGTTCTTC. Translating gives CASSRPTTGLDHNEQFF. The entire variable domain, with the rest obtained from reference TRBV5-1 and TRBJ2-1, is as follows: KAGVTQTPRYLIKTRGQQVTLSCSPISGHRSVSWYQQTPGQGLQFLFEYFSETQRNKGNFPGRFSGRQFSNSRSEMNVSTLELGDSALYLCASSRPTTGLDHNEQFFGPGTRLTVL.

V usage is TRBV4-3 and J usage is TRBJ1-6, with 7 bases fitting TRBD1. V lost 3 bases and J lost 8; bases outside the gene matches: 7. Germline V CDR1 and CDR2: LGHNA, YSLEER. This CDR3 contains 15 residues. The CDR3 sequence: CASSQETGRDSPLHF. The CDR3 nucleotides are TGCGCCAGCAGCCAGGAGACAGGGAGAGATTCACCCCTCCACTTT.

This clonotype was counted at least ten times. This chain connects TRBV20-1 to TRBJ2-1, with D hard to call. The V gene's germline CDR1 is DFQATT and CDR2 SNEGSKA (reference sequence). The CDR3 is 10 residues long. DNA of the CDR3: TGCAGCGCAAAGTATGGTGAGCAGTTCTTC. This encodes CSAKYGEQFF.

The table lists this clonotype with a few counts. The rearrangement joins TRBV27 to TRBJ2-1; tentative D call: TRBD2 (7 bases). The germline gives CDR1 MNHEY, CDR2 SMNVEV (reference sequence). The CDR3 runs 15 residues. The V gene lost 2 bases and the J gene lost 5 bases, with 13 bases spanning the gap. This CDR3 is CASSLRRGRNNEQFF. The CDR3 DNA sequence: TGTGCCAGCAGTTTAAGGCGGGGGCGCAACAATGAGCAGTTCTTC.

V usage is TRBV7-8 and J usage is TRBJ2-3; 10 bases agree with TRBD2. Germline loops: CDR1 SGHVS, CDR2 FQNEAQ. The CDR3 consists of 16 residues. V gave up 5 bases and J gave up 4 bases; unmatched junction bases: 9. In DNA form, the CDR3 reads TGTGCCAGCAGCAATAGCGGGAGGTCTCGTTCAGATACGCAGTATTTT. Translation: CASSNSGRSRSDTQYF. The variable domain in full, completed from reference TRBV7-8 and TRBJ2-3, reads GAGVSQSPRYKVAKRGQDVALRCDPISGHVSLFWYQQALGQGPEFLTYFQNEAQLDKSGLPSDRFFAERPEGSVSTLKIQRTQQEDSAVYLCASSNSGRSRSDTQYFGPGTRLTVL.

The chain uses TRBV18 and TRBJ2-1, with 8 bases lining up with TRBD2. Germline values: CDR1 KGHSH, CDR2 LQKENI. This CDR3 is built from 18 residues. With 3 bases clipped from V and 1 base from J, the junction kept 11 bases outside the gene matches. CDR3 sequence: CASSPLSGGPRSYNEQFF. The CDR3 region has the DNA TGTGCCAGCTCACCCCTGAGCGGGGGCCCTCGGTCCTACAATGAGCAGTTCTTC.

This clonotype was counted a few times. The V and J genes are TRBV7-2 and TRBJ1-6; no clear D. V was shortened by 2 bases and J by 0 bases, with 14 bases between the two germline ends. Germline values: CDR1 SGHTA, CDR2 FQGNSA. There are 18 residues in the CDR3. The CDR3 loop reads CASSLFSSLSSYNSPLHF. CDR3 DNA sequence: TGTGCCAGCAGCTTATTCTCCTCGTTGAGCTCCTATAATTCACCCCTCCACTTT.

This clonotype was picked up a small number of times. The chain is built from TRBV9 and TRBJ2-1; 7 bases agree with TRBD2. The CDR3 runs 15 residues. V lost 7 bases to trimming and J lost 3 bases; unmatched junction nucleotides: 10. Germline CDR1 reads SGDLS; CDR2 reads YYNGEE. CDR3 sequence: CASGSQRGVYNEQFF. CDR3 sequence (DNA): TGTGCCAGCGGATCTCAGCGGGGCGTCTACAATGAGCAGTTCTTC.